Each of the 10 T cell receptor beta chains below was sequenced from the same sample in a study of OX40 agonist ivuxolimab in advanced cancers. This table comes from immunoSEQ multiplex PCR, and its TCRdb copy is limited to in-frame clones, with some not included. The data hold about 52,000 clones, with 65% to 85% observed a single time. The material sequenced was CD4+ or CD8+ T cells sorted from blood, taken in a trial of the OX40 agonist ivuxolimab. These receptors were obtained from an adult with an advanced solid tumor such as melanoma, head and neck, liver or kidney cancer.

CDR3 in DNA: TGTGCCAGCAGCTTAGTGCCTAGCACAGATACGCAGTATTTT. It yields the protein CASSLVPSTDTQYF. The chain employs TRBV7-2 and TRBJ2-3, with D unresolved. The CDR3 runs to 14 residues. Trimming cost V 1 base and J 0 bases, with 5 bases left between them. Germline CDR1 reads SGHTA; CDR2 reads FQGNSA.

This clone was recorded only once. The rearrangement joins TRBV29-1 to TRBJ2-3, with 9 positions matching TRBD2. There are 16 residues in the CDR3. In germline, CDR1 is SQVTM, CDR2 ANQGSEA. The trim removed 5 bases at V and 0 bases at J, leaving 9 bases unmatched. The CDR3 region is CSVPRLAETSTDTQYF. The DNA of the CDR3 is TGCAGCGTTCCCCGACTAGCGGAAACTAGCACAGATACGCAGTATTTT.

The chain links TRBV2 to TRBJ1-2; D is unresolved. The CDR3 sequence is 14 residues long. Trimming stripped 11 bases from V and 1 base from J, with 17 bases between. The germline gives CDR1 SNHLY, CDR2 FYNNEI. CDR3 amino acids: CAGVPEALNYGYTF. The CDR3 DNA sequence: TGTGCCGGGGTTCCGGAGGCTCTTAACTATGGCTACACCTTC.

The chain links TRBV7-9 to TRBJ1-6, with D possibly being TRBD1 (6 bases). The CDR3 runs 14 residues. CDR1 is SEHNR, CDR2 FQNEAQ, per germline (reference sequence). The ends were cut back, 1 base at V and 9 bases at J, with 10 bases in the middle. CDR3 sequence reads: CASSLDGGGSPLHF. CDR3 coding DNA: TGTGCCAGCAGCTTAGACGGGGGCGGTTCACCCCTCCACTTT.

This chain uses TRBV19 with TRBJ2-7; D unresolved. V lost 6 bases to trimming and J lost 3 bases, with 21 bases between them. Looked up from germline, CDR1 is LNHDA and CDR2 is SQIVND (reference sequence). The CDR3 loop spans 16 amino acids. CDR3: CASSPVGQAENYEQYF. The DNA for the CDR3 is TGTGCCAGTAGCCCAGTTGGGCAGGCGGAGAACTACGAGCAGTACTTC.

The chain combines TRBV13 with TRBJ1-2, with D perhaps matching TRBD1 (6 bases). V lost 1 base and J 8 bases, leaving 20 bases between the germline ends. The germline V gene has CDR1 PRHDT and CDR2 FYEKMQ (reference sequence). CDR3 length equals 16 residues. Here the CDR3 DNA reads TGTGCCAGCAGCTTAGCCCGGGGGCCAGGGACTTACGGCTACACCTTC. It encodes CASSLARGPGTYGYTF.

The chain recombines TRBV7-2 with TRBJ2-7; no clear D. V lost 0 bases and J 0 bases, leaving 3 bases between the germline ends. The germline V gene encodes CDR1 SGHTA and CDR2 FQGNSA. The length of the CDR3 is 13 residues. The CDR3 DNA reads TGTGCCAGCAGCTTAGCGGCCTCCTACGAGCAGTACGTC. Encoded protein: CASSLAASYEQYV.

This chain links TRBV28 with TRBJ1-1; TRBD1 agrees at 7 bases. Losses at the gene ends were 6 bases for V and 0 bases for J; bases not matched to a gene: 7. The CDR3 runs to 15 residues. The germline gives CDR1 MDHEN, CDR2 SYDVKM. CDR3 amino acids: CASRGGQHMNTEAFF. CDR3 DNA: TGTGCCAGCAGGGGGGGACAGCATATGAACACTGAAGCTTTCTTT.

The J gene is TRBJ2-1, the V gene TRBV2; TRBD2 agrees at 8 bases. CDR3 length: 14 residues. The V and J ends lost 8 bases and 0 bases, in that order; junction bases with no gene match: 3. Per germline, CDR1 SNHLY and CDR2 FYNNEI. The CDR3 DNA sequence: TGTGCCAGCGGTAGCGGGAACTCCTACAATGAGCAGTTCTTC. Its protein product is CASGSGNSYNEQFF.

The rearrangement uses TRBV6-1 and TRBJ2-7, with a weak D call TRBD2 (6 bases). The V gene lost 0 bases and the J gene lost 3 bases, with 12 bases spanning the gap. CDR1 and CDR2 from the germline V gene are MNHNS and SASEGT. CDR3 length: 15 amino acids. CDR3 coding DNA: TGTGCCAGCAGTGAAGCTCGGCGGGGAGGCTACGAGCAGTACTTC. This gives the protein CASSEARRGGYEQYF.